The 16 T cell receptor beta chains below were found in one sample sequenced in a study of beta chain features in type 1 diabetes. Study outcomes and limitations: Among all four CD4+ subsets, Type 1 diabetes patients had TCRB CDR3s that were moderately but significantly shorter.

The antigens these receptors bind are not known. The sequenced template was cDNA made from the entire isolated RNA. Generated by immunoSEQ multiplex PCR, the TCRdb table keeps only in-frame clones and is missing some. Of 500,000 to 800,000 clones in the sample, 9.5% to 15% were seen once. The specimen was naive CD4+ T cells from blood. The receptors shown here come from a man aged 30-40 years with type 1 diabetes.

There are a few counts of this clone. This chain connects TRBV6-1 to TRBJ2-1, with D uncertain. CDR3 length equals 11 residues. Trimming removed 4 bases from V and 10 bases from J, with 8 bases in between. Germline CDR1 reads MNHNS; CDR2 reads SASEGT. CDR3 DNA: TGTGCCAGCAGTGTCCAAAGGGAGCAGTTCTTC. Its protein is CASSVQREQFF.

This clone was counted a few times. This rearrangement joins TRBV7-2 to TRBJ1-6; D unclear. This CDR3 is 15 amino acids long. V lost 3 bases, J lost 2 bases, and 8 bases lay in between. Germline V CDR1 and CDR2: SGHTA, FQGNSA. The CDR3 DNA reads TGTGCCAGCAGCTTCGGGGAAGCCTATAATTCACCCCTCCACTTT. It encodes CASSFGEAYNSPLHF.

In its sample, this clone was seen a few times. V and J are TRBV12-5 and TRBJ2-2, with D maybe TRBD1 (7 bases). The V end was cut by 3 bases, the J end by 4 bases, with 12 bases between. Per germline, CDR1 LGHNT and CDR2 FRNRAP. The CDR3 runs 15 residues. In DNA form, the CDR3 reads TGTGCTAGTGGTTTACGACAGGGAGGCACCGGGGAGCTGTTTTTT. As protein: CASGLRQGGTGELFF.

The J gene is TRBJ1-2, the V gene TRBV4-3; no definite D call. The CDR3 length is 14 residues. V was cut by 0 bases and J by 4 bases, with 9 bases left in between. From germline, CDR1 is LGHNA and CDR2 YSLEER. The CDR3 here is CASSQDGQLYGYTF. DNA for the CDR3: TGCGCCAGCAGCCAAGATGGGCAGCTCTATGGCTACACCTTC.

The J gene is TRBJ2-7, the V gene TRBV4-1, with unresolved D. This CDR3 spans 14 amino acids. Between the trimmed V and J ends, which lost 2 bases and 3 bases, there was a span of 11 bases. In germline, CDR1 is MGHRA, CDR2 YSYEKL. The DNA of the CDR3 is TGCGCCAGCAGCCAACAGACTGATCTCTACGAGCAGTACTTC. It is translated as CASSQQTDLYEQYF.

The rearrangement uses TRBV2 and TRBJ1-1; 7 nucleotides line up with TRBD1. Trimming took 6 bases from V and 1 from J; bases not matched to a gene: 8. This CDR3 spans 15 amino acids. Per germline, CDR1 SNHLY and CDR2 FYNNEI. CDR3 nucleotides: TGTGCCAGCAGGTACACGGGACAGCAGAACACTGAAGCTTTCTTT. The encoded protein is CASRYTGQQNTEAFF. Filled out from reference TRBV2 and TRBJ1-1, the complete variable domain reads EPEVTQTPSHQVTQMGQEVILRCVPISNHLYFYWYRQILGQKVEFLVSFYNNEISEKSEIFDDQFSVERPDGSNFTLKIRSTKLEDSAMYFCASRYTGQQNTEAFFGQGTRLTVV.

This clone has only a few counts. The chain joins TRBV10-3 to TRBJ1-1, with D maybe TRBD1 (5 bases). In germline, CDR1 is ENHRY, CDR2 SYGVKD. The V gene lost 6 bases and the J gene lost 1 base, with 12 bases spanning the gap. The CDR3 runs 14 residues. The CDR3 is CAIRGVGGNTEAFF. CDR3 in DNA: TGTGCCATCAGGGGGGTCGGCGGGAACACTGAAGCTTTCTTT.

The genes are TRBV28 and TRBJ2-6; a weak D match, TRBD2 (5 bases). Germline V CDR1 and CDR2: MDHEN, SYDVKM. This CDR3 has 14 amino acids. V lost 4 bases, J lost 2 bases, and 6 bases lay in between. Here the CDR3 reads CASSSGAGANVLTF. DNA of the CDR3: TGTGCCAGCAGTTCCGGGGCTGGGGCCAACGTCCTGACTTTC.

The V gene is TRBV10-3, the J gene TRBJ2-7, with D possibly being TRBD2 (5 bases). Germline values: CDR1 ENHRY, CDR2 SYGVKD. This CDR3 is built from 14 residues. V shed 4 bases and J shed 4 bases, with 14 bases lying between them. CDR3: CAISGNPGKYEQYF. The CDR3 coding sequence is TGTGCCATCAGTGGGAACCCCGGGAAATACGAGCAGTACTTC.

A few counts support this clone. J is TRBJ1-2 and V is TRBV5-4, with TRBD1 matching over 9 bases. V lost 3 bases and J lost 5; bases outside the gene matches: 8. Looked up from germline, CDR1 is SGHNT and CDR2 is YYREEE (reference sequence). The length of the CDR3 is 15 residues. CDR3 region: CASSWDRDAWYGYTF. In DNA form, the CDR3 reads TGTGCCAGCAGCTGGGACAGGGACGCATGGTATGGCTACACCTTC.

Only a few counts were recorded for this clone. This rearrangement joins TRBV7-6 to TRBJ1-3, with unresolved D. Trimming pared 2 bases from V and 3 bases from J, leaving 8 bases between. Germline loops: CDR1 SGHVS, CDR2 FNYEAQ. This CDR3 is 14 amino acids long. This CDR3 reads CASSLRQLGNTIYF. The CDR3 DNA reads TGTGCCAGCAGCTTAAGGCAGCTTGGAAACACCATATATTTT.

Only a few counts were recorded for this clone. The chain is built from TRBV28 and TRBJ1-5; D is unresolved. The germline V gene encodes CDR1 MDHEN and CDR2 SYDVKM. The CDR3 has 14 residues. The V gene lost 6 bases and the J gene lost 5 bases, with 14 bases spanning the gap. The CDR3 DNA reads as TGTGCCAGCAGCAGACTTCCTCCGGATCAGCCCCAGCATTTT. This sequence encodes CASSRLPPDQPQHF.

This clone has just a few counts. V gene TRBV6-6 combines with J gene TRBJ1-1; D ambiguous. Germline V lookup: CDR1 MNHNY, CDR2 SVGAGI (reference sequence). There are 15 residues in the CDR3. Trimming left V 1 base short and J 3 bases short, with 12 bases between. CDR3 loop: CASSYLNKGDTEAFF. CDR3 bases: TGTGCCAGCAGTTACTTGAATAAGGGAGACACTGAAGCTTTCTTT.

This clone turned up a few times. The chain combines TRBV7-9 with TRBJ2-7; D call uncertain. The CDR3 has 16 amino acids. Germline V lookup: CDR1 SEHNR, CDR2 FQNEAQ (reference sequence). The V end was cut by 6 bases, the J end by 0 bases, with 18 bases between. DNA of the CDR3: TGTGCCAGCAGTTCCCAAGTCGGCGCGAGCTCCTACGAGCAGTACTTC. Translated, it gives CASSSQVGASSYEQYF. The variable domain in full, with the rest retrieved from reference TRBV7-9 and TRBJ2-7, is DTGVSQNPRHKITKRGQNVTFRCDPISEHNRLYWYRQTLGQGPEFLTYFQNEAQLEKSRLLSDRFSAERPKGSFSTLEIQRTEQGDSAMYLCASSSQVGASSYEQYFGPGTRLTVT.

This clone was counted a few times. The chain employs TRBV6-1 and TRBJ2-6; 10 bases line up with TRBD1. The CDR3 is 19 residues long. Germline V gene data show CDR1 as MNHNS and CDR2 as SASEGT. V dropped 4 bases and J dropped 0; count of bases not matched to a gene: 9. The CDR3 here is CASSVVPGQGSSGANVLTF. As DNA, the CDR3 is TGTGCCAGCAGTGTGGTACCGGGACAGGGGTCCTCTGGGGCCAACGTCCTGACTTTC.

This clone was counted a single time. V and J are TRBV28 and TRBJ2-7, with 7 bases fitting TRBD2. The J segment lost 5 bases and the V segment lost 6 bases, leaving 7 bases of the junction unmatched. CDR3 length equals 13 residues. Per germline, CDR1 MDHEN and CDR2 SYDVKM. The CDR3 bases are TGTGCCAGCAGCTCCGGAGCGGGGAACGAGCAGTACTTC. Its protein is CASSSGAGNEQYF.